This T cell receptor beta chain was profiled in a study of CD8+CD57+ T cells in acquired aplastic anemia. Whole-study findings and limits: Roughly 30 sequences, all CD8+ CDR3, were shared between patients and controls.

On this clonotype: The antigen remains undetermined.

Genomic DNA templated the TCR beta VDJ and CDR3 profiling. TCRdb itself ran the reads through MiXCR, one entry per CDR3 protein. The sample lists approximately 130,000 distinct CDR3 sequences; 45% to 60% were seen once. Previously, flow cytometry had revealed CD8+CD57+ cell expansion in the patients chosen for sequencing. Every patient had severe acquired aplastic anemia. Each patient gave a blood sample that was collected before any therapy had been received. The germline V gene has CDR1 SEHNR and CDR2 FQNEAQ (reference sequence). V lost 4 bases and J 8 bases, leaving 11 bases between the germline ends. The CDR3 extends over 12 amino acids.

The V gene is TRBV7-9, the J gene TRBJ2-5; unclear D gene. Sequenced sample: sorted CD4+, CD8+, or CD8+CD57+ T cells (not recorded which) from PBMCs. This TCR was sampled from a human donor with aplastic anemia. CDR3 in amino acids: CASSSRVGTQYF. In nucleotides, the CDR3 is TGTGCCAGCAGCTCTCGAGTCGGAACCCAGTACTTC.